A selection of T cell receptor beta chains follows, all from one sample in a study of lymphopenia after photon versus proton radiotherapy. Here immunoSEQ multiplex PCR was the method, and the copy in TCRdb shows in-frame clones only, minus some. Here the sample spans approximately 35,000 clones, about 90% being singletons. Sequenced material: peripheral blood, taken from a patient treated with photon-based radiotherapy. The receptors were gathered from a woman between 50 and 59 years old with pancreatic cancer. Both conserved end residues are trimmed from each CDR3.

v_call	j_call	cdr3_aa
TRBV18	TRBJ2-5	ASSPLGGETQY
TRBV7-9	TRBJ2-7	ASRGAAPSYEQY
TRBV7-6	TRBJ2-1	ASSLGGGWNNEQF
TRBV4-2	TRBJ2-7	ASSRGGPGSYEQY
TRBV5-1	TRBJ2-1	ASSLVTGGLYNEQF
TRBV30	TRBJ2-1	ASTRHWPQF
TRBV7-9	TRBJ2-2	ASSLKTSGSGTGELF
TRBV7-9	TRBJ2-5	ASSLEGRGVLETQY
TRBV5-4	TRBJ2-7	ASSLGGRVREQY
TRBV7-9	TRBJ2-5	ASSLDAGGRARQETQY
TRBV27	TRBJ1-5	ASSSLGGASL
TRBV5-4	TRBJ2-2	ASSSAADLGKLF
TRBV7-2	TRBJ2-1	ASSPDSSGSPYNEQF
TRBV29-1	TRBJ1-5	SVVPFTGLVRNQPQH
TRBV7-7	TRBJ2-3	AAPWVGWDGRPDTQY
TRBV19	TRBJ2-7	ASATLRGGEQY
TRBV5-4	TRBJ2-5	ASSPFGGLGETQY
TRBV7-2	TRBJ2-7	ASSLGLGRTSYEQY
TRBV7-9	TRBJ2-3	ASSYRGTDTQY
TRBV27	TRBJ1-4	ASSSYSLPEKLF
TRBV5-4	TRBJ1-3	ASSLVRGRGNTIY
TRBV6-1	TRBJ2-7	ASSEAGSAYEQY
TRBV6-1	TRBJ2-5	ASSPPPGRETQY
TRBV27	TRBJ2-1	ASRPLAGEGGSYNEQF
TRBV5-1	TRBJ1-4	ASSLQQPGRLNEKLF
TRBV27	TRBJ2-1	ASSLQSSYNEQF
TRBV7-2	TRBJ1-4	ASSPGLNEKLF
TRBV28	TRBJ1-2	ASSDAGTPYGYT
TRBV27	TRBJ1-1	ASSLTGWTEAF
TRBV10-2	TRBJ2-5	ASSEGETQY
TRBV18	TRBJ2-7	ASSRGDQAYEQY
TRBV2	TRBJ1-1	AGRRGGFRTPVNTEAF
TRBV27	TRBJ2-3	ASSFGTGVATDTQY
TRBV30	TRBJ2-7	AWSRVAGDSYEQY
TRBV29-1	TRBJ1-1	SVEGVSLGTEAF
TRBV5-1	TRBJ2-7	ATAGDTDYEQY
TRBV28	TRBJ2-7	ASRSEYEQY
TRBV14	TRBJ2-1	ASSQGPHQF
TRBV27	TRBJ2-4	ASSLGGGRGNIQY
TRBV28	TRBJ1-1	ASSFRAPEAF
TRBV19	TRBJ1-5	ASSIPSPGGVSNQPQH
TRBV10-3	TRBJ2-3	AISERDRGTDTQY
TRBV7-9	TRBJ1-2	ASSLSGHLRDGYT
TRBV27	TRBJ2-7	ASSLDCEQY
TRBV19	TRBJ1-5	ASSMEWTNQPQH
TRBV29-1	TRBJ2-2	SVVKGNTGELF